This T cell receptor beta chain emerged from a study of blood T cell repertoires in COVID-19. Recruits, aged roughly 18 to 100 years, lived in 24 US areas. Sequenced by immunoSEQ multiplex PCR; TCRdb stores in-frame clones only, minus some. The sample contains roughly 140,000 clones, roughly 90% of which appear only once. The CDR3 has 17 residues. V lost 2 bases and J lost 4; bases outside the gene matches: 8. Germline values: CDR1 MNHEY, CDR2 SVGEGT. The receptor was derived from a woman between 25 and 40 years old with acute COVID-19. The chain has TRBV6-2 or TRBV6-3 and TRBJ2-7; 13 bases agree with TRBD2. The sequencing sample was made of PBMCs or T cells enriched from blood (not recorded which). The CDR3 spells CASSYGTSGIGEYEQYF. The DNA for the CDR3 is TGTGCCAGCAGTTACGGGACTAGCGGGATTGGGGAGTACGAGCAGTACTTC.